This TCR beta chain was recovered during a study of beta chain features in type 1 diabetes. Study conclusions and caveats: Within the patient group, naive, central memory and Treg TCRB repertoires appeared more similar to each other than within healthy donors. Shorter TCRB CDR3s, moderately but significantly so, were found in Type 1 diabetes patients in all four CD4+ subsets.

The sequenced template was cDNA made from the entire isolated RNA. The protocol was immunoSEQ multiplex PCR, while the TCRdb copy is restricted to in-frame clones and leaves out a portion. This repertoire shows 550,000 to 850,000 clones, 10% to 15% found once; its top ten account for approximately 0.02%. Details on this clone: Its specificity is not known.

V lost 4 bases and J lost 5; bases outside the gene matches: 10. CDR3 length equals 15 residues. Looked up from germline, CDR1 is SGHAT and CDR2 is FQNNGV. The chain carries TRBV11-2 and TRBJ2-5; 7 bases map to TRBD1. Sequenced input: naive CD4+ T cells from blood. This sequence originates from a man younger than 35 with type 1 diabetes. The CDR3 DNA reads TGTGCCAGCAGCTCCGAACAGGGGTCGGGGGAGACCCAGTACTTC. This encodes CASSSEQGSGETQYF.